These 32 T cell receptor beta chains were all obtained from the same sample, sequenced in a study of response to subunit inactivated influenza vaccine. TCRdb reprocessed the RT-PCR reads with MiXCR, giving one entry per CDR3 protein. The sample comprises under 750,000 distinct CDR3 sequences, 10% to 15% of which are singletons, and about 10% rests with the top ten. The specimen was PBMCs from blood, collected on the day of vaccination. The receptors shown here come from a man in his forties or fifties who received an inactivated influenza vaccine.

This clonotype appeared a single time. Possible read error: a much larger clone is one base away. The rearrangement uses TRBV29-1 and TRBJ2-7; 11 bases map to TRBD1. Germline lookup yields CDR1 SQVTM and CDR2 ANQGSEA. The CDR3 spans 13 residues. With 5 bases clipped from V and 3 bases from J, the junction kept 3 bases outside the gene matches. This CDR3 reads CSVSGTGGYEQYF. The CDR3, as DNA: TGCAGCGTTTCCGGGACAGGGGGCTACGAGCAGTACTTC.

This chain connects TRBV9 to TRBJ1-1; D is undetermined. From germline, CDR1 is SGDLS and CDR2 YYNGEE. V lost 3 bases and J 1 base, leaving 16 bases between the germline ends. The CDR3 is 16 residues long. The CDR3 DNA follows: TGTGCCAGCAGCGCCAATTCAAGAGTTCAGAACACTGAAGCTTTCTTT. Protein sequence: CASSANSRVQNTEAFF.

To note about this clonotype: A read error may be the cause here, since a much bigger clone is one base away. This sequence joins TRBV5-1 and TRBJ2-5, with D maybe TRBD1 (5 bases). Looked up from germline, CDR1 is SGHRS and CDR2 is YFSETQ. CDR3 size: 11 residues. The CDR3 reads CASRQDETQCF. The CDR3 coding sequence is TGCGCCAGCAGACAGGATGAGACCCAGTGCTTC.

V and J are TRBV5-6 and TRBJ2-3; 11 positions match TRBD2. The germline V gene encodes CDR1 SGHDT and CDR2 YYEEEE. The J segment lost 2 bases and the V segment lost 4 bases, leaving 6 bases of the junction unmatched. The CDR3 consists of 16 residues. The CDR3 is CASSLTTSGVTDTQYF. The DNA of the CDR3 is TGTGCCAGCAGCCTGACGACTAGCGGGGTCACAGATACGCAGTATTTT.

The CDR3 coding sequence is TGTGCCAGCAGGAGGGTCTTTGGTGGAAACACCATATATTTT. It translates to CASRRVFGGNTIYF. The rearrangement links TRBV6-1 to TRBJ1-3; D is unresolved. CDR3 length equals 14 residues. Per the germline V gene, CDR1 is MNHNS and CDR2 is SASEGT. V gave up 6 bases and J gave up 3 bases, with 12 bases separating them.

This chain uses TRBV29-1 with TRBJ2-1; D call uncertain. The CDR3 sequence is 11 residues long. The germline V gene encodes CDR1 SQVTM and CDR2 ANQGSEA. V lost 4 bases and J lost 6, with 7 bases in between. CDR3 sequence: CSVVSPNEQFF. CDR3 coding DNA: TGCAGCGTTGTTTCCCCCAATGAGCAGTTCTTC.

The chain combines TRBV28 with TRBJ2-7, with TRBD1 matching 9 bases. J gave up 7 bases and V 3 bases, and 10 bases lay outside the gene matches. CDR3 length: 15 residues. Per the germline V gene, CDR1 is MDHEN and CDR2 is SYDVKM. As DNA, the CDR3 is TGTGCCAGCAGTTTGGGACAGGGTTTCGTTGGAGAGCAGTACTTC. Amino acids: CASSLGQGFVGEQYF.

This chain uses TRBV7-8 with TRBJ2-3; TRBD1 matches 7 bases. The trim removed 4 bases at V and 6 bases at J, leaving 10 bases unmatched. CDR1 and CDR2 (germline): SGHVS, FQNEAQ. The CDR3 runs to 15 residues. CDR3 residues: CASSSRQGSLDTQYF. CDR3 coding DNA: TGTGCCAGCAGCTCAAGACAGGGAAGTTTGGATACGCAGTATTTT.

In its sample, this clonotype was seen a few times. The chain combines TRBV18 with TRBJ1-2, with 8 nucleotides matching TRBD1. The CDR3 consists of 15 residues. After removal of 4 bases from V and 0 bases from J, the junction contained 4 bases not matched to a gene. Germline V CDR1 and CDR2: KGHSH, LQKENI. CDR3 in DNA: TGTGCCAGCTCACTTGGACAGGGACCTAACTATGGCTACACCTTC. The encoded protein is CASSLGQGPNYGYTF.

This clonotype was seen ten or more times. DNA of the CDR3: TGTGCCAGCAGCTCCAGAGGGACTAGCGGGAGTATTTTCTACGAGCAGTACTTC. Its translation is CASSSRGTSGSIFYEQYF. The chain employs TRBV11-2 and TRBJ2-7; 14 bases align to TRBD2. Looked up from germline, CDR1 is SGHAT and CDR2 is FQNNGV. This CDR3 has 18 residues. The J segment lost 3 bases and the V segment lost 4 bases, leaving 11 bases of the junction unmatched.

The rearrangement links TRBV6-5 to TRBJ2-1; TRBD1 matches at 9 bases. From germline, CDR1 is MNHEY and CDR2 SVGAGI. The trim removed 2 bases at V and 9 bases at J, leaving 8 bases unmatched. The CDR3 spans 15 residues. CDR3 nucleotide sequence: TGTGCCAGCAGTTACACGGGACAGGGTTACGGTGAGCAGTTCTTC. It specifies CASSYTGQGYGEQFF.

The chain employs TRBV27 and TRBJ2-7; the match to TRBD1 covers 7 bases. CDR1 and CDR2 (germline): MNHEY, SMNVEV (reference sequence). The CDR3 is 16 amino acids. Trimming cost V 5 bases and J 4 bases; bases outside gene matches: 14. The CDR3 nucleotides read TGTGCCAGCAGTCCGAGCATAGGACAGGAGAAGTACGAGCAGTACTTC. This gives the protein CASSPSIGQEKYEQYF.

This sequence joins TRBV18 and TRBJ2-1, with 10 bases that match TRBD1. CDR3 length: 16 residues. V lost 3 bases and J lost 3; bases outside the gene matches: 5. The V gene's germline CDR1 is KGHSH and CDR2 LQKENI. The CDR3 is CASSPNRDRGYNEQFF. DNA of the CDR3: TGTGCCAGCTCACCTAACCGGGACAGGGGCTACAATGAGCAGTTCTTC. The complete variable domain, with remaining parts taken from reference TRBV18 and TRBJ2-1, reads NAGVMQNPRHLVRRRGQEARLRCSPMKGHSHVYWYRQLPEEGLKFMVYLQKENIIDESGMPKERFSAEFPKEGPSILRIQQVVRGDSAAYFCASSPNRDRGYNEQFFGPGTRLTVL.

This rearrangement joins TRBV6-1 to TRBJ2-5, with D uncertain. Trimming shortened V by 6 bases and J by 1 base, and 9 bases separated the two germline ends. Germline V gives CDR1 MNHNS, CDR2 SASEGT. The CDR3 loop spans 13 amino acids. The CDR3 coding sequence is TGTGCCAGCAGCCGGATAATCCAAGAGACCCAGTACTTC. Protein sequence: CASSRIIQETQYF.

This clonotype was seen ten or more times. The V and J genes are TRBV3-1 and TRBJ1-6; D gene ambiguous. The CDR3 contains 15 residues. Trimming took off 0 bases at V and 6 bases at J, with 9 bases between the two ends. Germline V gene data show CDR1 as LGHDT and CDR2 as YNNKEL (reference sequence). The CDR3 sequence: CASSQDPTANSPLHF. DNA of the CDR3: TGTGCCAGCAGCCAAGATCCGACGGCTAATTCACCCCTCCACTTT.

This clonotype came up a few times. The chain has TRBV2 and TRBJ2-7, with 9 bases that match TRBD1. The ends lost 6 bases at V and 3 bases at J; junction bases unmatched: 9. This CDR3 is 15 amino acids long. Germline V gene lookup returns CDR1 SNHLY and CDR2 FYNNEI. The CDR3 DNA reads TGTGCCAGCAGGGAGGACAGGGGTGGTTTCTACGAGCAGTACTTC. Amino acids: CASREDRGGFYEQYF.

V and J are TRBV7-8 and TRBJ1-2, with a possible D match to TRBD1 (6 bases). Trimming removed 4 bases from V and 4 bases from J, with 16 bases in between. Germline CDR1 SGHVS, CDR2 FQNEAQ. CDR3 length: 15 amino acids. In DNA, the CDR3 is TGTGCCAGCAGCTCCGCGACAGGAGATCTCTATGGCTACACCTTC. It translates to CASSSATGDLYGYTF.

This clonotype was seen repeatedly, ten times or more. The chain carries TRBV2 and TRBJ1-6; no clear D. The CDR3 totals 14 residues. The V and J ends lost 6 bases and 4 bases respectively, with 10 bases between them. Germline V gives CDR1 SNHLY, CDR2 FYNNEI. The CDR3 DNA reads as TGTGCCAGCAGCTCCGGACGGTATAATTCACCCCTCCACTTT. Protein: CASSSGRYNSPLHF. The whole variable domain, filled in from reference TRBV2 and TRBJ1-6, reads EPEVTQTPSHQVTQMGQEVILRCVPISNHLYFYWYRQILGQKVEFLVSFYNNEISEKSEIFDDQFSVERPDGSNFTLKIRSTKLEDSAMYFCASSSGRYNSPLHFGNGTRLTVT.

The chain combines TRBV30 with TRBJ2-2; D remains ambiguous. V was shortened by 0 bases and J by 7 bases, with 3 bases between the two germline ends. Looked up from germline, CDR1 is GTSNPN and CDR2 is SVGIG (reference sequence). The CDR3 is 11 amino acids. The CDR3 nucleotides read TGTGCCTGGAGTGTAGGCGGGGAGCTGTTTTTT. It encodes CAWSVGGELFF.

This clonotype turned up a few times. Just one base apart from a much larger clone, this may be a read error. This chain joins TRBV12-3 or TRBV12-4 and TRBJ2-7; 8 bases are a match to TRBD1. The CDR3 has 14 residues. CDR3 in amino acids: CDSSLYRGRYEQYF. The CDR3 DNA is TGTGACAGCAGTTTATACAGGGGGAGGTACGAGCAGTACTTC.

This clonotype was recorded a few times. The CDR3 here is CASSFGQTSITDTQYF. For the CDR3, the DNA is TGTGCCAGCAGTTTCGGACAGACATCTATCACAGATACGCAGTATTTT. The V call is TRBV12-3 or TRBV12-4, the J call TRBJ2-3; D is possibly TRBD1 (6 bases). The CDR3 covers 16 residues. V lost 3 bases and J 2 bases, leaving 15 bases between the germline ends.

This rearrangement joins TRBV4-1 to TRBJ2-1; TRBD2 matches at 10 bases. CDR1 and CDR2 (germline): MGHRA, YSYEKL. V lost 4 bases and J lost 3; bases outside the gene matches: 6. There are 16 residues in the CDR3. The CDR3 protein is CASSRNLAGVYNEQFF. CDR3 sequence (DNA): TGCGCCAGCAGCCGAAATCTAGCGGGGGTCTACAATGAGCAGTTCTTC.

This clonotype was recorded many times. The rearrangement uses TRBV10-3 and TRBJ2-2; the D is unclear. Between the trimmed V and J ends, which lost 4 bases and 7 bases, there was a span of 7 bases. Per the germline V gene, CDR1 is ENHRY and CDR2 is SYGVKD. The CDR3 sequence is 12 residues long. The CDR3 here is CAISGISGELFF. The CDR3 nucleotides read TGTGCCATCAGTGGAATAAGCGGGGAGCTGTTTTTT.

This clonotype was picked up a small number of times. The CDR3, as DNA: TGTGCCAGCAGTTGGACCGGGACTAGCGCCTACGAGCAGTACTTC. It is translated as CASSWTGTSAYEQYF. The J gene is TRBJ2-7, the V gene TRBV7-2, with 10 bases matching TRBD2. CDR3 length: 15 amino acids. The junction had 7 bases not matched to a gene; V was cut back by 6 bases and J by 2 bases. Per the germline V gene, CDR1 is SGHTA and CDR2 is FQGNSA.

The J gene is TRBJ2-1, the V gene TRBV4-1, with TRBD2 matching over 9 bases. The CDR3 totals 17 residues. With 0 bases clipped from V and 4 bases from J, the junction kept 7 bases outside the gene matches. The germline CDR1 and CDR2 sequences are MGHRA and YSYEKL. The CDR3 reads CASSQERALAGYNEQFF. The CDR3 DNA reads TGCGCCAGCAGCCAAGAACGGGCGCTAGCGGGGTACAATGAGCAGTTCTTC.

The rearrangement uses TRBV5-1 and TRBJ2-1; D call uncertain. The CDR3 runs to 13 residues. Trimming took 0 bases from V and 11 from J, leaving 12 bases between them. The germline V gene encodes CDR1 SGHRS and CDR2 YFSETQ. The CDR3 region is CASSLVGRSKQFF. CDR3 nucleotides: TGCGCCAGCAGCTTGGTAGGGCGTAGCAAGCAGTTCTTC.

The sample holds a few counts of this clonotype. The chain links TRBV7-2 to TRBJ2-7, with D possibly being TRBD1 or TRBD2 (6 bases each). The CDR3 runs 15 residues. The ends were cut back, 1 base at V and 3 bases at J, with 13 bases in the middle. Germline lookup yields CDR1 SGHTA and CDR2 FQGNSA. CDR3 sequence reads: CASSLDAQGGYEQYF. The CDR3 coding sequence is TGTGCCAGCAGCTTAGATGCACAGGGAGGCTACGAGCAGTACTTC.

The chain has TRBV24-1 and TRBJ2-7; 7 bases are a match to TRBD2. V shed 4 bases and J 10 bases; nucleotides not matched to a gene: 3. The CDR3 is 11 residues long. Germline CDR1 reads KGHDR; CDR2 reads SFDVKD. CDR3 residues: CATSDRTRQYF. The CDR3 DNA sequence: TGTGCCACCAGTGACCGGACTAGACAGTACTTC.

The table lists this clonotype with many counts. The genes are TRBV12-3 or TRBV12-4 and TRBJ2-3; D remains unclear. This CDR3 comprises 15 residues. Trimming cost V 1 base and J 2 bases, with 10 bases left between them. Written as DNA, the CDR3 is TGTGCCAGCAGTTTAGATGGGCGGTTCACAGATACGCAGTATTTT. Amino acid sequence: CASSLDGRFTDTQYF.

The rearrangement uses TRBV7-2 and TRBJ2-3, with D unresolved. V dropped 5 bases and J dropped 0 bases, with 9 bases sitting between them. The CDR3 loop spans 14 amino acids. The germline gives CDR1 SGHTA, CDR2 FQGNSA. The CDR3 region has the DNA TGTGCCAGCAGCCCCCTTCGGAGCACAGATACGCAGTATTTT. Translation: CASSPLRSTDTQYF.

At least ten counts were recorded for this clonotype. J is TRBJ1-3 and V is TRBV5-1; 8 bases align to TRBD1. The germline V gene has CDR1 SGHRS and CDR2 YFSETQ. There are 15 residues in the CDR3. V lost 4 bases, J lost 1 base, and 4 bases stayed unmatched. CDR3 loop: CASSRDRSSGNTIYF. The CDR3 DNA is TGCGCCAGCAGCCGGGACAGGTCTTCTGGAAACACCATATATTTT.

This clonotype was detected a few times. The J gene is TRBJ2-6, the V gene TRBV2; 7 bases fit TRBD1. Germline V gene lookup returns CDR1 SNHLY and CDR2 FYNNEI. There are 18 residues in the CDR3. V trimming: 6 bases; J trimming: 4 bases; junction bases outside the gene matches: 15. CDR3 loop: CASSATPATGLGANVLTF. In nucleotides, the CDR3 is TGTGCCAGCAGCGCAACGCCAGCGACAGGGCTCGGGGCCAACGTCCTGACTTTC.